This TCR beta chain was identified during a study of cytomegalovirus exposure and HLA in healthy donors. The wider study: Within the Caucasian-associated ancestry cluster were around 81% of the roughly 380 genotyped donors. Overall study results and limits: CMV serostatus was the only immune exposure information that was available. TCR association rates varied by HLA locus in a later analysis, with DRB1 highest and HLA-C lowest.

CDR1 is MNHNS and CDR2 is SASEGT in the germline V gene. The length of the CDR3 is 15 residues. The trim removed 7 bases at V and 1 base at J, leaving 5 bases unmatched. PCR involved 60 Vbeta and 13 Jbeta primers. Data came from immunoSEQ multiplex PCR; TCRdb stores just in-frame clones and leaves some out. The table includes some 180,000 clones, just over 75% detected once. Of note for this clone: What it binds is not known.

The clonotype originates from a woman aged 60-75 years in good health and CMV-seropositive. The sample taken for sequencing was PBMCs. The genes are TRBV6-1 and TRBJ2-2; 8 nucleotides line up with TRBD2. CDR3 coding DNA: TGTGCCAGCAAATGGCGGGGGGTGAACACCGGGGAGCTGTTTTTT. The encoded protein is CASKWRGVNTGELFF.